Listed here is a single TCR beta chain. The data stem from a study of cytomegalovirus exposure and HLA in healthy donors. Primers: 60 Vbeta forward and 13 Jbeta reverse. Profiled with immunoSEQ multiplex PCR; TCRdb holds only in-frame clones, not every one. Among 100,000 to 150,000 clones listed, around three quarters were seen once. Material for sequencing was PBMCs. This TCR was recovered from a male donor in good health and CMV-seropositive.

CDR3 amino acids: CASSGEGAGGPIEQYF. In nucleotides, the CDR3 is TGTGCCAGCAGCGGTGAAGGCGCGGGAGGCCCGATCGAGCAGTACTTC. J is TRBJ2-7 and V is TRBV5-5, with TRBD2 matching 8 bases. The junction had 15 bases not matched to a gene; V was cut back by 4 bases and J by 6 bases. The CDR3 covers 16 residues. Per germline, CDR1 SGHKS and CDR2 YYEKEE (reference sequence).